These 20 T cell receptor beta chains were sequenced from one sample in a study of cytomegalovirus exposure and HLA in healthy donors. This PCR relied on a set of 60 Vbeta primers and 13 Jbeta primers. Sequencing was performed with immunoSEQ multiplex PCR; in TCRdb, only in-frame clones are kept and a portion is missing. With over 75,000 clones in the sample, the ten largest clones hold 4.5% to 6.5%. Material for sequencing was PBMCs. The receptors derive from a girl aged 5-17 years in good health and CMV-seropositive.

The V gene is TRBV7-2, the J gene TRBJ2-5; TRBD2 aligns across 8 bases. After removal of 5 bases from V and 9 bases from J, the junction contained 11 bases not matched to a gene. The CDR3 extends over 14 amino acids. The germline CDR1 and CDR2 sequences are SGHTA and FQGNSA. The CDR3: CASSNGGAGAAQYF. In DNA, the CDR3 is TGTGCCAGCAGCAACGGGGGGGCCGGGGCGGCCCAGTACTTC.

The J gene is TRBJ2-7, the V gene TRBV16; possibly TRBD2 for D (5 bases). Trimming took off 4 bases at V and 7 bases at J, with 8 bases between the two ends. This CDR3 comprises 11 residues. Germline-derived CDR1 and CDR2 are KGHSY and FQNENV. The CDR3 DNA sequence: TGTGCCAGCAGCCGGACTGGTGAGCAGTACTTC. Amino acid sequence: CASSRTGEQYF. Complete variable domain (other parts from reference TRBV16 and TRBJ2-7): GEEVAQTPKHLVRGEGQKAKLYCAPIKGHSYVFWYQQVLKNEFKFLISFQNENVFDETGMPKERFSAKCLPNSPCSLEIQATKLEDSAVYFCASSRTGEQYFGPGTRLTVT.

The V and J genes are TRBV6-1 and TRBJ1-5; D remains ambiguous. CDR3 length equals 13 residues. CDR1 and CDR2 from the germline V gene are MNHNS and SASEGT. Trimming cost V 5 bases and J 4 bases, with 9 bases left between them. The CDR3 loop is CASSPTVNQPQHF. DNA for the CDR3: TGTGCCAGCAGTCCCACAGTGAATCAGCCCCAGCATTTT.

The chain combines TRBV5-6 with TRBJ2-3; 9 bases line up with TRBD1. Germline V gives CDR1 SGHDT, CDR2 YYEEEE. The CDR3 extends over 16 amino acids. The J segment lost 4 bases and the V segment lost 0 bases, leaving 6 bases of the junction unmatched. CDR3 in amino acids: CASSLATGGDPDTQYF. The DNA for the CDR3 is TGTGCCAGCAGCTTGGCGACAGGGGGTGACCCAGATACGCAGTATTTT.

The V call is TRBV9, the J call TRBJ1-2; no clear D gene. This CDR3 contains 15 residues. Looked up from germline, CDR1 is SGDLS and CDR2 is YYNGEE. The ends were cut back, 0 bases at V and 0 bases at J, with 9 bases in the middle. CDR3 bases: TGTGCCAGCAGCGTAGGCGGAGGCGCTAACTATGGCTACACCTTC. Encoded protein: CASSVGGGANYGYTF.

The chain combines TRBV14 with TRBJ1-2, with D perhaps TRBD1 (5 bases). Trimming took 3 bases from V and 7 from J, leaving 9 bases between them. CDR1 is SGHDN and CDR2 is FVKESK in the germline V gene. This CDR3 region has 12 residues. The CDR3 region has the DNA TGTGCCAGCAGCCAGGCCAGGGTTGGCTACACCTTC. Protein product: CASSQARVGYTF. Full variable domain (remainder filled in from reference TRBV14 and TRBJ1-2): EAGVTQFPSHSVIEKGQTVTLRCDPISGHDNLYWYRRVMGKEIKFLLHFVKESKQDESGMPNNRFLAERTGGTYSTLKVQPAELEDSGVYFCASSQARVGYTFGSGTRLTVV.

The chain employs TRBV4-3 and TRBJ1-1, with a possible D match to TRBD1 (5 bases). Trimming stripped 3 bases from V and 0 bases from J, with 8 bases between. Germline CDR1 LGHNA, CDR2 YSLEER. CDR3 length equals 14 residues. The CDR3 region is CASSQQGVNTEAFF. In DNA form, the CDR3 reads TGCGCCAGCAGCCAGCAGGGTGTGAACACTGAAGCTTTCTTT.

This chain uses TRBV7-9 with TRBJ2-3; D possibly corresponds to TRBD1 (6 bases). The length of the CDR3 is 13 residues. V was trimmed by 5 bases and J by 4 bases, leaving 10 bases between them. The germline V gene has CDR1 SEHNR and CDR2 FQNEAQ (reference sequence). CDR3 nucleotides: TGTGCCAGCAGCCCCGAGGGGGCAGATACGCAGTATTTT. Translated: CASSPEGADTQYF. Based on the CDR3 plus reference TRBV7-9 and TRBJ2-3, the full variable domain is DTGVSQNPRHKITKRGQNVTFRCDPISEHNRLYWYRQTLGQGPEFLTYFQNEAQLEKSRLLSDRFSAERPKGSFSTLEIQRTEQGDSAMYLCASSPEGADTQYFGPGTRLTVL.

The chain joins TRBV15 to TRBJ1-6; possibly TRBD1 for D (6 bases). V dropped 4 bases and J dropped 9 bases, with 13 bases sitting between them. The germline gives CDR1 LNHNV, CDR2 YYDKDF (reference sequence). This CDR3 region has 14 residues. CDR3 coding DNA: TGTGCCACCAGCACACGGGACACGATTTCACCCCTCCACTTT. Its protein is CATSTRDTISPLHF. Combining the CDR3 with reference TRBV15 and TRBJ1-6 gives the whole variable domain DAMVIQNPRYQVTQFGKPVTLSCSQTLNHNVMYWYQQKSSQAPKLLFHYYDKDFNNEADTPDNFQSRRPNTSFCFLDIRSPGLGDTAMYLCATSTRDTISPLHFGNGTRLTVT.

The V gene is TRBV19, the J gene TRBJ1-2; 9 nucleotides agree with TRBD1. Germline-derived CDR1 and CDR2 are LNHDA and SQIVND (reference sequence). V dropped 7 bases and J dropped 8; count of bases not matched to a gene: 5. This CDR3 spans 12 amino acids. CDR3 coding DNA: TGTGCCAGTAATGGACAGGGGAGAGGCTACACCTTC. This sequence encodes CASNGQGRGYTF.

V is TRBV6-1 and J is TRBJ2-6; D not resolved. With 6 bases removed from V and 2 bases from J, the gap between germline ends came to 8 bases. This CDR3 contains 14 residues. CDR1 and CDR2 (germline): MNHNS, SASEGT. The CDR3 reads CASRGGPGANVLTF. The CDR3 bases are TGTGCCAGCAGGGGTGGGCCTGGGGCCAACGTCCTGACTTTC.

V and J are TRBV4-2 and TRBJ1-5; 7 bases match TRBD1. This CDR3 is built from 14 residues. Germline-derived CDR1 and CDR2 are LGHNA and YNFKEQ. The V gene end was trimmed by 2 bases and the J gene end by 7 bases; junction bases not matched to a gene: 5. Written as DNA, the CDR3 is TGTGCCAGCAGCCAAACAGGGGCAGGGCAGCCCCAGCATTTT. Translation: CASSQTGAGQPQHF.

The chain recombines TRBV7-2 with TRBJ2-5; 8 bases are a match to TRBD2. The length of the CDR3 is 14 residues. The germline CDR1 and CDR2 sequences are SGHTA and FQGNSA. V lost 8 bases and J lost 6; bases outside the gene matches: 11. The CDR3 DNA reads TGTGCCAGCCAGACCTCGGGGGGGCCGAAGACCCAGTACTTC. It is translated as CASQTSGGPKTQYF.

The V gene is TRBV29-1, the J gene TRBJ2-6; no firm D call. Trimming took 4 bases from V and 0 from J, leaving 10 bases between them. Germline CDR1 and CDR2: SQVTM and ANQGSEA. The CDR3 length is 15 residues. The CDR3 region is CSVGGAVSGANVLTF. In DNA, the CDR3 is TGCAGCGTTGGAGGCGCCGTCTCTGGGGCCAACGTCCTGACTTTC.

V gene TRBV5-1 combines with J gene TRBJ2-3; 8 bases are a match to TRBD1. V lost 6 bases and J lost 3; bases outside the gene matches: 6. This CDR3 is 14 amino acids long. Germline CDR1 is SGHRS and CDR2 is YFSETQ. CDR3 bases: TGCGCCAGCAAACAGGGGGAGTGGACAGATACGCAGTATTTT. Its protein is CASKQGEWTDTQYF.

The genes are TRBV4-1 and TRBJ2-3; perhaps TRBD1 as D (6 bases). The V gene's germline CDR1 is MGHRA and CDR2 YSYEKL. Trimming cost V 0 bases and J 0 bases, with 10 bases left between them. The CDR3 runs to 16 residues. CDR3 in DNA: TGCGCCAGCAGCCAAGAGGGGGCAAGAAGCACAGATACGCAGTATTTT. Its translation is CASSQEGARSTDTQYF.

DNA of the CDR3: TGTGCCAGCAGCCAAGAGCGGGGGCTTAGCAATCAGCCCCAGCATTTT. This translates into CASSQERGLSNQPQHF. This sequence joins TRBV4-2 and TRBJ1-5, with a tentative D call TRBD1 (6 bases). The CDR3 loop spans 16 amino acids. Trimming removed 0 bases at V and 0 bases at J, with 9 bases between. Looked up from germline, CDR1 is LGHNA and CDR2 is YNFKEQ.

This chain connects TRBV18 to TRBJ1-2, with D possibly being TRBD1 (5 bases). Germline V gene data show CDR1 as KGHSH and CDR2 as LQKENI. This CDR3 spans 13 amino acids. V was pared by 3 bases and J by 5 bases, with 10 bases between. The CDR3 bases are TGTGCCAGCTCACCCGACAGATATTATGGCTACACCTTC. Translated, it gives CASSPDRYYGYTF.

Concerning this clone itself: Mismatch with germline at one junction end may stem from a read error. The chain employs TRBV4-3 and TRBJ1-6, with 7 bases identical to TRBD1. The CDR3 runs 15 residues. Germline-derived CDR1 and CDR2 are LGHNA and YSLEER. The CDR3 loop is CASSQRQGGNSHLHF. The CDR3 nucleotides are TGCGCCAGCAGCCAACGACAGGGCGGTAATTCACACCTCCACTTT.

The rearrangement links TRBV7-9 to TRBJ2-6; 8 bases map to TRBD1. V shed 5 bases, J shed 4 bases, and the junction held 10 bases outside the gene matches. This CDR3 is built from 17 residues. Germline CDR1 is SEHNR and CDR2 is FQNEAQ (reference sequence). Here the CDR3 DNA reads TGTGCCAGCAGCCGAAATGACAGGGGAGACGGGGCCAACGTCCTGACTTTC. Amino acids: CASSRNDRGDGANVLTF.